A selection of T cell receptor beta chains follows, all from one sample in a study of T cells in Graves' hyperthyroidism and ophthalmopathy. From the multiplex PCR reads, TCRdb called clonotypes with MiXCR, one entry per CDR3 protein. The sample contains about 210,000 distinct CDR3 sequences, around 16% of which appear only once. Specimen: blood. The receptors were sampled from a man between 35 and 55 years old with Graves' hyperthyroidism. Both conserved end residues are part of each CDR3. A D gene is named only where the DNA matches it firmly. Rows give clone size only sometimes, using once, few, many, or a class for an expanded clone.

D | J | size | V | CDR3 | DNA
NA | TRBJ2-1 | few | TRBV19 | CASSPRGLERRDEQFF | TGTGCCAGTAGTCCCAGGGGATTAGAGAGACGGGATGAGCAGTTCTTC
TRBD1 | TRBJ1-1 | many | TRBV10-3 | CAIRRTGGKAFF | TGTGCCATCAGGCGTACAGGGGGAAAAGCTTTCTTT
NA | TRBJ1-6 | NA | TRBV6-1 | CASSRWQGNSPLHF | TGTGCCAGCAGCCGGTGGCAGGGAAATTCACCCCTCCACTTT
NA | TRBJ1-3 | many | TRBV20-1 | CSARAPGWASSGNTIYF | TGCAGTGCTAGAGCGCCCGGTTGGGCCTCCTCTGGAAACACCATATATTTT
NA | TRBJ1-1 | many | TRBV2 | CASTQRRGVQNTEAFF | TGTGCCAGCACCCAACGCCGGGGGGTGCAGAACACTGAAGCTTTCTTT
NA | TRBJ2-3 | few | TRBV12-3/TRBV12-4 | CASSLIGDGERDTQYF | TGTGCCAGCAGTTTAATAGGGGACGGTGAAAGAGATACGCAGTATTTT
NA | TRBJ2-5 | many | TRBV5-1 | CASSLEVAEETQYF | TGCGCCAGCAGCTTGGAAGTAGCGGAAGAGACCCAGTACTTC
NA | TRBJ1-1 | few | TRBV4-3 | CASSQDLLGEAFF | TGCGCCAGCAGCCAAGATCTGTTAGGTGAAGCTTTCTTT
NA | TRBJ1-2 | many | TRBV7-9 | CASSLSWGSSNYGYTF | TGTGCCAGCAGCTTATCCTGGGGGAGCAGCAACTATGGCTACACCTTC
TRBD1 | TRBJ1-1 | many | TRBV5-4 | CASSPTGGLGPTEAFF | TGTGCCAGCAGTCCCACAGGGGGCTTAGGGCCCACTGAAGCTTTCTTT
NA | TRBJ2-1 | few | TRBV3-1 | CASSPALRSYNEQFF | TGTGCCAGCAGCCCCGCCCTGCGCAGTTACAATGAGCAGTTCTTC
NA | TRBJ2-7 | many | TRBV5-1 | CASSSTGGAYEQYF | TGCGCCAGCAGCTCGACGGGGGGCGCCTACGAGCAGTACTTC
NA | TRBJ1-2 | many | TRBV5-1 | CASSRDSGYGYTF | TGCGCCAGCAGTCGAGACAGTGGCTATGGCTACACCTTC
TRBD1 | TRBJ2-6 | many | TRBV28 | CASRVPWDREAGANVLTF | TGTGCCAGCAGGGTTCCTTGGGACAGGGAGGCTGGGGCCAACGTCCTGACTTTC
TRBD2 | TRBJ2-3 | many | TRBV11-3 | CASSLGLAGDTDTQYF | TGTGCCAGCAGCCTAGGGCTAGCGGGGGACACAGATACGCAGTATTTT
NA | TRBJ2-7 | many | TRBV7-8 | CASSPFYGGKTYEQYF | TGTGCCAGCAGCCCCTTTTACGGGGGCAAAACCTACGAGCAGTACTTC
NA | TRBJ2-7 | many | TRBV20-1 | CSASILQGNSYEQYF | TGCAGTGCTAGTATCTTACAGGGAAACTCCTACGAGCAGTACTTC
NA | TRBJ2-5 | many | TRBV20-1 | CSARGETQYF | TGCAGTGCTAGGGGAGAGACCCAGTACTTC
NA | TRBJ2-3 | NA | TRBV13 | CASSFSLARGGDTQYF | TGTGCCAGCAGCTTCAGCCTAGCGAGGGGGGGAGATACGCAGTATTTT
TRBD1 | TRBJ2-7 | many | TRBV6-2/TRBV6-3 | CASLQGQGLLYEQYF | TGTGCCAGCCTCCAGGGACAGGGACTACTCTACGAGCAGTACTTC
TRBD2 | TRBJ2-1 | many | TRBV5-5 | CASSILAGRPFF | TGTGCCAGCAGCATCCTAGCGGGGCGGCCGTTCTTC
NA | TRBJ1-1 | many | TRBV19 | CASSIQGGTEAFF | TGTGCCAGTAGTATTCAGGGAGGCACTGAAGCTTTCTTT
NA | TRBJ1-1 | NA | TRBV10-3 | CASRVSNTEAFF | TGTGCCAGCAGGGTATCGAACACTGAAGCTTTCTTT
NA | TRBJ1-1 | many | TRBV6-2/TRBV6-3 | CASSSLGPAKAFF | TGTGCCAGCAGCTCCCTGGGTCCCGCCAAAGCTTTCTTT
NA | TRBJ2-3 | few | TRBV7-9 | CASSLGIGGQVTDTQYF | TGTGCCAGCAGCTTAGGGATCGGGGGGCAGGTCACAGATACGCAGTATTTT
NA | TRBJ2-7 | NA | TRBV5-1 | CASSLLIGGGAYEQYF | TGCGCCAGCAGCTTGCTCATAGGGGGGGGGGCCTACGAGCAGTACTTC
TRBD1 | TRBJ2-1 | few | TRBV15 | CATSAGQGRGEQFF | TGTGCCACCAGCGCGGGACAGGGTCGAGGTGAGCAGTTCTTC
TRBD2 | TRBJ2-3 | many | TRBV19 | CASSGGGHPSTDTQYF | TGTGCCAGTAGTGGCGGGGGGCATCCAAGCACAGATACGCAGTATTTT
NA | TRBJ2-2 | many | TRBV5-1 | CASSQIDNPTGELFF | TGCGCCAGCAGCCAAATAGACAACCCTACCGGGGAGCTGTTTTTT
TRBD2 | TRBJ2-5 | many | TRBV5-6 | CASSGDAGGLETQYF | TGTGCCAGCAGCGGGGACGCGGGGGGGCTGGAGACCCAGTACTTC
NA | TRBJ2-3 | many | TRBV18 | CASSPLERDTQYF | TGTGCCAGCTCACCTCTCGAGCGAGATACGCAGTATTTT
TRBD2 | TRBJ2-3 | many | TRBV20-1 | CSARLAGGPDTQYF | TGCAGTGCTAGACTAGCGGGGGGCCCAGATACGCAGTATTTT
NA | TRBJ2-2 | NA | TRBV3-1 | CASSQDPLGGGNTGELFF | TGTGCCAGCAGCCAAGACCCCCTTGGAGGGGGCAACACCGGGGAGCTGTTTTTT
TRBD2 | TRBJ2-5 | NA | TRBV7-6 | CASSSGLAAQETQYF | TGTGCCAGCAGTTCGGGACTAGCGGCACAAGAGACCCAGTACTTC
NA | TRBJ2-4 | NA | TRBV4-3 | CASSQDSRPLIQYF | TGCGCCAGCAGCCAAGACTCCCGACCTTTAATTCAGTACTTC
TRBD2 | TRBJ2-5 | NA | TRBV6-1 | CASTRFSGGAGETQYF | TGTGCCAGCACTCGATTCAGCGGGGGGGCAGGTGAGACCCAGTACTTC
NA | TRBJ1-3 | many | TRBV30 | CAWDFDGNTIYF | TGTGCCTGGGACTTCGACGGAAACACCATATATTTT
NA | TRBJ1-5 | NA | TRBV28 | CASSPPWGPQHF | TGTGCCAGCAGCCCCCCGTGGGGGCCCCAGCATTTT
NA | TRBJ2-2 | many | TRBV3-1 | CASSQNSWTDTGELFF | TGTGCCAGCAGCCAAAATAGTTGGACAGACACCGGGGAGCTGTTTTTT
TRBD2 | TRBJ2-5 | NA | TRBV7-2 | CASSWSGGFQETQYF | TGTGCCAGCAGCTGGAGCGGGGGGTTCCAAGAGACCCAGTACTTC
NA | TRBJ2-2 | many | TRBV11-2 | CASTQGGGTNTGELFF | TGTGCCAGCACCCAAGGAGGGGGGACGAACACCGGGGAGCTGTTTTTT
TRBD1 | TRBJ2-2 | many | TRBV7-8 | CASGGQGDTGELFF | TGTGCCAGCGGAGGACAGGGCGACACCGGGGAGCTGTTTTTT
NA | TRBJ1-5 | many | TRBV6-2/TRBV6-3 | CASSWMREPQHF | TGTGCCAGCAGTTGGATGCGGGAGCCCCAGCATTTT
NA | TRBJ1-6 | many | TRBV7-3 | CASSLTAGYNSPLHF | TGTGCCAGCAGCTTAACGGCAGGTTATAATTCACCCCTCCACTTT
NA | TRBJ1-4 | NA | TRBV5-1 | CASSPGPGTNEKLFF | TGCGCCAGCAGCCCCGGTCCAGGGACTAATGAAAAACTGTTTTTT
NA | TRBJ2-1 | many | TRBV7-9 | CASSKNWGPSSYNEQFF | TGTGCCAGCAGCAAGAACTGGGGCCCCAGCTCCTACAATGAGCAGTTCTTC
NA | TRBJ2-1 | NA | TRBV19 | CASAGFGESSDNEQFF | TGTGCCAGTGCGGGATTCGGGGAAAGCTCCGACAATGAGCAGTTCTTC
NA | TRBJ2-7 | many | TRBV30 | CAWSSWSYEQYF | TGTGCCTGGAGTTCCTGGTCCTACGAGCAGTACTTC
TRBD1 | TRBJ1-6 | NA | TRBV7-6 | CASSLIFRGRGPPLHF | TGTGCCAGCAGCTTAATTTTCAGGGGGCGCGGTCCACCCCTCCACTTT
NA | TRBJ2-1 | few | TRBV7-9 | CASSLEKRHREQFF | TGTGCCAGCAGCTTAGAGAAGAGGCATAGGGAGCAGTTCTTC
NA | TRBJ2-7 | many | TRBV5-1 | CASSLAQGSYEQYF | TGCGCCAGCAGCTTGGCACAGGGATCCTACGAGCAGTACTTC
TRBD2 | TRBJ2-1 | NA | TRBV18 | CASSLTSGQSSYNEQFF | TGTGCCAGCTCACTGACTAGCGGCCAGAGCTCCTACAATGAGCAGTTCTTC
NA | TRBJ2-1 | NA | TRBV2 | CASSVRGNSYNEQFF | TGTGCCAGCAGTGTTAGGGGGAACTCCTACAATGAGCAGTTCTTC